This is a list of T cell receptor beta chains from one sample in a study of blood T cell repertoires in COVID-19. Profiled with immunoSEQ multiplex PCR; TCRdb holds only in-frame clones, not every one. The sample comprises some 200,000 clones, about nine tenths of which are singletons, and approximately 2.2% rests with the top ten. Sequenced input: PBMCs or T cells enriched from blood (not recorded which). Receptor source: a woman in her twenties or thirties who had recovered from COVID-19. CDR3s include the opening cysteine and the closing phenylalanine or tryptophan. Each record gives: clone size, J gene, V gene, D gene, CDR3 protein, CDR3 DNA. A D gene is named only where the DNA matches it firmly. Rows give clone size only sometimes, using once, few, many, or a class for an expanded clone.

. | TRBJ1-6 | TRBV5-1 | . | CASSFREDNSPLHF | TGCGCCAGCAGTTTTAGGGAGGACAATTCACCCCTCCACTTT
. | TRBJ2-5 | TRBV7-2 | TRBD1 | CASSPAGGSGGETQYF | TGTGCCAGCAGCCCCGCAGGGGGCTCAGGTGGGGAGACCCAGTACTTC
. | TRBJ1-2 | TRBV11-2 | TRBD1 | CASSWHGDRAYGYTF | TGTGCCAGCAGCTGGCATGGGGACAGGGCCTATGGCTACACCTTC
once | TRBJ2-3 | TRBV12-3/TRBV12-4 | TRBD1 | CASSILKGARQYF | TGTGCCAGCAGTATACTAAAGGGGGCTAGGCAGTATTTT
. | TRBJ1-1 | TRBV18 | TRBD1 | CASSSLDRGTEAFF | TGTGCCAGCTCATCGCTAGACAGGGGGACTGAAGCTTTCTTT
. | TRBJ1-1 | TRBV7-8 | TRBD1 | CASSFGTGLETEAFF | TGTGCCAGCAGCTTCGGGACAGGCCTAGAAACTGAAGCTTTCTTT
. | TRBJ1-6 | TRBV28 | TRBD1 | CASSSPGQENSPLHF | TGTGCCAGCAGTTCACCGGGACAGGAAAATTCACCCCTCCACTTT
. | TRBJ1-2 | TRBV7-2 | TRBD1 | CASSLASGGVDGYTF | TGTGCCAGCAGCTTAGCCTCAGGGGGCGTAGATGGCTACACCTTC
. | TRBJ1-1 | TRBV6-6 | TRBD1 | CASSQDRGRGNTEAFF | TGTGCCAGCAGTCAAGACAGGGGGCGAGGGAACACTGAAGCTTTCTTT
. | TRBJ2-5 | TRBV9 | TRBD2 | CASSVQASTSGAGETQYF | TGTGCCAGCAGCGTTCAAGCTTCGACTAGCGGGGCGGGAGAGACCCAGTACTTC
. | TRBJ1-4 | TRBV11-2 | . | CASSFTWGEANEKLFF | TGTGCCAGCAGCTTCACGTGGGGGGAGGCTAATGAAAAACTGTTTTTT
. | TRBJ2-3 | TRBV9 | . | CASSGRDFIDTQYF | TGTGCCAGCAGCGGCCGGGACTTCATAGATACGCAGTATTTT
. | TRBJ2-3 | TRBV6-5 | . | CASSSVSGQYTDTQYF | TGTGCCAGCAGTTCCGTTAGCGGCCAATACACAGATACGCAGTATTTT
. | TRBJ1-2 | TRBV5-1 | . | CASRRGDRGYTF | TGCGCCAGCCGGCGGGGGGATCGTGGCTACACCTTC
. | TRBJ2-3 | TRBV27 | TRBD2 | CASSPANSGGAEDTQYF | TGTGCCAGCAGCCCAGCAAATAGCGGGGGGGCCGAAGATACGCAGTATTTT
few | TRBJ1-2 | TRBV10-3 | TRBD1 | CAISESARTGHNYGYTF | TGTGCCATCAGTGAGTCCGCAAGGACAGGTCATAACTATGGCTACACCTTC
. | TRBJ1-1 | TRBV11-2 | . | CASSLDQAGFYTEAFF | TGTGCCAGCAGCTTAGATCAAGCGGGGTTTTACACTGAAGCTTTCTTT
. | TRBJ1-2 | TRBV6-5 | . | CASSYGTANYGYTF | TGTGCCAGCAGTTACGGGACTGCCAACTATGGCTACACCTTC
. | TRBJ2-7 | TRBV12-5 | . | CASGLLGGYEQYF | TGTGCTAGTGGTTTACTGGGCGGGTACGAGCAGTACTTC
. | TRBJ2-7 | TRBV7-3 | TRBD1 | CASSLTDRGEQYF | TGTGCCAGCAGCTTAACGGACAGGGGCGAGCAGTACTTC
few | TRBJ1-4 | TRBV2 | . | CASVGGLGATNEKLFF | TGTGCCAGCGTTGGGGGGTTAGGTGCAACTAATGAAAAACTGTTTTTT
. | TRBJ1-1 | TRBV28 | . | CASSLRQPMNTEAFF | TGTGCCAGCAGTTTACGACAGCCCATGAACACTGAAGCTTTCTTT
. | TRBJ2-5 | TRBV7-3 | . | CASSLTRGAQETQYF | TGTGCCAGCAGCTTAACACGGGGGGCCCAAGAGACCCAGTACTTC
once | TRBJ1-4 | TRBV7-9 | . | CASSPLTGAGEKLFF | TGTGCCAGCAGCCCGCTGACAGGCGCGGGTGAAAAACTGTTTTTT
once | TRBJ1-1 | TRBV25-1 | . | CASSEYDAGDTEAFF | TGTGCCAGCAGTGAATATGACGCGGGGGACACTGAAGCTTTCTTT